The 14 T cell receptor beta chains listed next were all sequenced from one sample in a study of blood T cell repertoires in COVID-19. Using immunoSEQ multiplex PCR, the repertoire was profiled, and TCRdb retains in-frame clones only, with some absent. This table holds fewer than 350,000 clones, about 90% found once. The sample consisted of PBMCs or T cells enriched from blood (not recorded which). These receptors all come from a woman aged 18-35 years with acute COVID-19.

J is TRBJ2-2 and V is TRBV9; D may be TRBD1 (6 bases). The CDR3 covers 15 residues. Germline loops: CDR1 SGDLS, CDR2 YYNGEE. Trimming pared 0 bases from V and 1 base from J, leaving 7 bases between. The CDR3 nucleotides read TGTGCCAGCAGCGTAGGGGGACAGAACACCGGGGAGCTGTTTTTT. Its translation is CASSVGGQNTGELFF.

The CDR3 nucleotides are TGTGCCAGTAGTATGTGGGGGACAAATGAGCAGTTCTTC. It translates to CASSMWGTNEQFF. This sequence joins TRBV19 and TRBJ2-1; possible D gene TRBD1, 6 bases. The CDR3 length is 13 residues. CDR1 LNHDA and CDR2 SQIVND come from the germline V gene (reference sequence). V gave up 3 bases and J gave up 7 bases, with 10 bases separating them. The entire variable domain, with the rest obtained from reference TRBV19 and TRBJ2-1, is as follows: DGGITQSPKYLFRKEGQNVTLSCEQNLNHDAMYWYRQDPGQGLRLIYYSQIVNDFQKGDIAEGYSVSREKKESFPLTVTSAQKNPTAFYLCASSMWGTNEQFFGPGTRLTVL.

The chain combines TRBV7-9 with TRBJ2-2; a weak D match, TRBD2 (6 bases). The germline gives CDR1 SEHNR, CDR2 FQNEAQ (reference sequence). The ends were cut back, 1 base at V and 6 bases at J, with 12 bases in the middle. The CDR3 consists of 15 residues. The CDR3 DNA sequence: TGTGCCAGCAGCTTAGGACTAGAAGTTTCCGGGGAGCTGTTTTTT. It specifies CASSLGLEVSGELFF. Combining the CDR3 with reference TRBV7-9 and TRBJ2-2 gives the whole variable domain DTGVSQNPRHKITKRGQNVTFRCDPISEHNRLYWYRQTLGQGPEFLTYFQNEAQLEKSRLLSDRFSAERPKGSFSTLEIQRTEQGDSAMYLCASSLGLEVSGELFFGEGSRLTVL.

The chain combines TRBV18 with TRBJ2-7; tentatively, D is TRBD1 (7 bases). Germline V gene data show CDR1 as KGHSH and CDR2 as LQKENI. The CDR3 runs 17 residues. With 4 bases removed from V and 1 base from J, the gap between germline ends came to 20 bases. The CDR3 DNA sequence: TGTGCCAGCTCACACCAAGGACCGACAGGGACTTCCTACGAGCAGTACTTC. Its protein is CASSHQGPTGTSYEQYF. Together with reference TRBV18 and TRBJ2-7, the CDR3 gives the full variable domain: NAGVMQNPRHLVRRRGQEARLRCSPMKGHSHVYWYRQLPEEGLKFMVYLQKENIIDESGMPKERFSAEFPKEGPSILRIQQVVRGDSAAYFCASSHQGPTGTSYEQYFGPGTRLTVT.

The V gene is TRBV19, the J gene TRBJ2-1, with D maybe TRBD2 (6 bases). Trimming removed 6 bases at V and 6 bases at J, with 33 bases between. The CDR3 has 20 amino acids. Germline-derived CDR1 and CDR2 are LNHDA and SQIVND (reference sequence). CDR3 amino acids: CASSPAFVEGRLPRINEQFF. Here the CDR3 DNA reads TGTGCCAGTAGCCCAGCCTTTGTGGAGGGCCGTCTCCCGAGGATCAATGAGCAGTTCTTC.

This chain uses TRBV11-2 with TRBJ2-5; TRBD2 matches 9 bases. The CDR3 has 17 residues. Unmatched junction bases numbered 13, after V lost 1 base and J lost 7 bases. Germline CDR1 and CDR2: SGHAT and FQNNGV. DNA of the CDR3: TGTGCCAGCAGCTTAGTAGGTCTAGCGGGGAACCGGGGGACCCAGTACTTC. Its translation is CASSLVGLAGNRGTQYF.

As DNA, the CDR3 is TGTGCCAGCAGCCAAGGGAGGGGTGGCAATCAGCCCCAGCATTTT. Its translation is CASSQGRGGNQPQHF. The chain employs TRBV4-2 and TRBJ1-5, with D perhaps TRBD1 (5 bases). The V gene lost 1 base and the J gene lost 2 bases, with 9 bases spanning the gap. The germline CDR1 and CDR2 sequences are LGHNA and YNFKEQ. This CDR3 has 15 amino acids.

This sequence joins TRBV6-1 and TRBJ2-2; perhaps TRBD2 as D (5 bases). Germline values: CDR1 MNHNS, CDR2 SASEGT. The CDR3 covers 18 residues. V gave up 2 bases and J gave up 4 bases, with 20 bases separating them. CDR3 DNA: TGTGCCAGCAGTGAATTTGGTAGCCGGGGTGTCGGCACCGGGGAGCTGTTTTTT. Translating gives CASSEFGSRGVGTGELFF.

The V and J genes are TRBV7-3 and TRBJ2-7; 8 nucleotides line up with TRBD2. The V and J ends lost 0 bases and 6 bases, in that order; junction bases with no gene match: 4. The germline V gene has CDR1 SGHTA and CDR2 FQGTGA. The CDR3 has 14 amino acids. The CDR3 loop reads CASSLTAGEGEQYF. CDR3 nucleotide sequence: TGTGCCAGCAGCTTAACAGCGGGAGAAGGCGAGCAGTACTTC.

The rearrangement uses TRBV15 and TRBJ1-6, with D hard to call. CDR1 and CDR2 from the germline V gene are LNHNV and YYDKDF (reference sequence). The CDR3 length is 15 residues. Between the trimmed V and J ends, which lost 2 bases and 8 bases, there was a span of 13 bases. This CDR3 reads CATSRSSVSDSPLHF. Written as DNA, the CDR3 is TGTGCCACCAGCAGATCTAGTGTTTCGGATTCACCCCTCCACTTT.

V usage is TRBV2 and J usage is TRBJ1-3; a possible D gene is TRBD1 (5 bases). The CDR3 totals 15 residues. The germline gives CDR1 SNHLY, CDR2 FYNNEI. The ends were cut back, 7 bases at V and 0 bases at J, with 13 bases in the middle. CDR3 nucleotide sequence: TGTGCCAGCACGGAGACAGCCTTCTCTGGAAACACCATATATTTT. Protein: CASTETAFSGNTIYF.

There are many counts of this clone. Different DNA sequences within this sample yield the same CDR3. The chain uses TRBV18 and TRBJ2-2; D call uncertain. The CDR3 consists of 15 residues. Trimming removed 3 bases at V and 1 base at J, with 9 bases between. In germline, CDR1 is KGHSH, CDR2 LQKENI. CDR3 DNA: TGTGCCAGCTCACCTACCATCAGGAACACCGGGGAGCTGTTTTTT. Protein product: CASSPTIRNTGELFF.

The CDR3 DNA follows: TGTGCCAGCGGACAGACCAATTCACCCCTCCACTTT. Its protein is CASGQTNSPLHF. The gene calls are TRBV27 and TRBJ1-6; tentative D call: TRBD1 (6 bases). Trimming left V 8 bases short and J 7 bases short, with 9 bases between. Germline V gene lookup returns CDR1 MNHEY and CDR2 SMNVEV (reference sequence). This CDR3 comprises 12 residues.

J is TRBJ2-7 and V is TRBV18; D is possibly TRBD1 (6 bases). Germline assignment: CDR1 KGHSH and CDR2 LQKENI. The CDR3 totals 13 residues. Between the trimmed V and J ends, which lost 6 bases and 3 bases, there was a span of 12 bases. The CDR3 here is CASSTTGDYEQYF. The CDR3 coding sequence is TGTGCCAGCTCGACGACAGGAGACTACGAGCAGTACTTC.